This is a list of T cell receptor beta chains from one sample in a study of beta chain features in type 1 diabetes. TCRdb's copy holds only in-frame clones and misses some; the assay was immunoSEQ multiplex PCR. The repertoire holds some 150,000 clones, with about 13% as singletons. Sequencing was carried out using central memory CD4+ T cells from blood. The receptors were gathered from a man aged 18 to 29 with type 1 diabetes. Both conserved end residues are part of each CDR3. Fields, in order: CDR3 protein, CDR3 DNA, D gene, V gene, clone size, J gene. D genes are given only for firm matches. Size values are once, few and many counts, or a class for expanded clones, and some rows have none.

CDR3 protein: CASSLGDLQGSTDTQYF
CDR3 DNA: TGTGCCAGCAGCTTGGGGGACCTACAGGGTTCTACAGATACGCAGTATTTT
D gene: -
V gene: TRBV5-4
clone size: many
J gene: TRBJ2-3

CDR3 protein: CASSPGTRSDEQFF
CDR3 DNA: TGTGCCAGCTCACCAGGGACTAGGAGCGATGAGCAGTTCTTC
D gene: TRBD2
V gene: TRBV18
clone size: many
J gene: TRBJ2-1

CDR3 protein: CASSWDSNQPQHF
CDR3 DNA: TGTGCCAGCAGTTGGGATAGCAATCAGCCCCAGCATTTT
D gene: -
V gene: TRBV6-5
clone size: -
J gene: TRBJ1-5

CDR3 protein: CASSSGGAGTQYF
CDR3 DNA: TGTGCCAGCAGCTCAGGGGGCGCTGGGACCCAGTACTTC
D gene: TRBD1
V gene: TRBV11-2
clone size: -
J gene: TRBJ2-5

CDR3 protein: CASSLTGGTNTEAFF
CDR3 DNA: TGTGCCAGCAGCTTAACGGGGGGAACGAACACTGAAGCTTTCTTT
D gene: -
V gene: TRBV7-3
clone size: -
J gene: TRBJ1-1

CDR3 protein: CAWRQGPGAFF
CDR3 DNA: TGTGCCTGGAGACAGGGCCCCGGGGCTTTCTTT
D gene: -
V gene: TRBV30
clone size: few
J gene: TRBJ1-1

CDR3 protein: CASSFSGGQETQYF
CDR3 DNA: TGTGCCAGCAGTTTTAGCGGGGGCCAAGAGACCCAGTACTTC
D gene: TRBD2
V gene: TRBV6-5
clone size: few
J gene: TRBJ2-5

CDR3 protein: CASGTGGQNTEAFF
CDR3 DNA: TGTGCCAGCGGGACAGGGGGCCAGAACACTGAAGCTTTCTTT
D gene: TRBD1
V gene: TRBV28
clone size: -
J gene: TRBJ1-1

CDR3 protein: CASSFPTGATGELFF
CDR3 DNA: TGTGCCAGCAGCTTCCCCACAGGGGCGACCGGGGAGCTGTTTTTT
D gene: TRBD1
V gene: TRBV7-9
clone size: few
J gene: TRBJ2-2

CDR3 protein: CASTPRLNYNEQFF
CDR3 DNA: TGTGCCAGCACCCCGAGGCTCAACTACAATGAGCAGTTCTTC
D gene: -
V gene: TRBV2
clone size: -
J gene: TRBJ2-1

CDR3 protein: CASSPPLRGGGETQYF
CDR3 DNA: TGTGCCAGCAGCCCGCCGTTGCGGGGGGGCGGGGAGACCCAGTACTTC
D gene: TRBD2
V gene: TRBV7-8
clone size: few
J gene: TRBJ2-5